Listed below are T cell receptor beta chains from one sample, sequenced in a study of low-dose radiotherapy and immunotherapy resistance in tumors. A single record per CDR3 protein comes from TCRdb applying MiXCR to the reads. The sample includes 65,000 to 95,000 distinct CDR3 sequences, roughly 17% seen only once; the top ten take roughly 1.5%. The starting material was PBMCs, obtained after low-dose radiotherapy plus immunotherapy. These receptors were taken from a male donor with prostate cancer. Each CDR3 is given with its conserved first and last residue. A D gene is named only where the DNA matches it firmly. Where a row states a size, it is once, few, many or the class of an expanded clone; other rows omit it.

V gene	clone size	D gene	J gene	CDR3 DNA	CDR3 protein
TRBV11-2	many	NA	TRBJ2-6	TGTGCCAGCAGGCCAACAGGGTCTGGGGCCAACGTCCTGACTTTC	CASRPTGSGANVLTF
TRBV5-1	many	TRBD2	TRBJ2-7	TGCGCCAGCAGCTCGACTAGCGGGACGAGGGAGCAGTACTTC	CASSSTSGTREQYF
TRBV18	many	TRBD2	TRBJ2-3	TGTGCCAGCTCACGACTAGCGGGAAGCACAGATACGCAGTATTTT	CASSRLAGSTDTQYF
TRBV7-8	many	NA	TRBJ2-2	TGTGCCAGCCAGGTTGCAGCGAACACCGGGGAGCTGTTTTTT	CASQVAANTGELFF
TRBV19	NA	NA	TRBJ2-7	TGTGCCAGTAGTATTCACCGGGCCGCCGAGCAGTACTTC	CASSIHRAAEQYF
TRBV5-8	many	NA	TRBJ2-1	TGTGCCAGCAGCCCGTCCCGGCGGGAAGGTTTCTACAATGAGCAGTTCTTC	CASSPSRREGFYNEQFF
TRBV5-1	few	NA	TRBJ2-1	TGCGCCAGCAGCTTGTTGGGAGCGGCCTACAATGAGCAGTTCTTC	CASSLLGAAYNEQFF
TRBV20-1	many	NA	TRBJ1-5	TGCAGTGCTAGAGTTCCCAGGGGAAATCAGCCCCAGCATTTT	CSARVPRGNQPQHF
TRBV7-9	many	TRBD1	TRBJ2-2	TGTGCCAGCAGCCTAACTGCCGGGACAGGGAACACCGGGGAGCTGTTTTTT	CASSLTAGTGNTGELFF
TRBV23-1	NA	TRBD2	TRBJ2-7	TGCGCCAGCATTCGGCGGGCCTCGGGGGGCTACGAGCAGTACTTC	CASIRRASGGYEQYF
TRBV3-1	NA	NA	TRBJ2-7	TGTGCCAGCAGCCAAGAGGGGGTCCGGACGGCATCCTACGAGCAGTACTTC	CASSQEGVRTASYEQYF
TRBV6-5	many	NA	TRBJ2-7	TGTGCCAGCAGTTTAACCGCGAGACTGCGGGGAGAGCAGTACTTC	CASSLTARLRGEQYF
TRBV6-2/TRBV6-3	many	NA	TRBJ2-7	TGTGCCAGCAGTTACTTCCCCGAGCAGTACTTC	CASSYFPEQYF
TRBV5-6	many	NA	TRBJ1-6	TGTGCCAGCAGTTTCGAGGGTCTGGTTGGTTCACCCCTCCACTTT	CASSFEGLVGSPLHF
TRBV28	many	NA	TRBJ2-7	TGTGCCAGCAGTTTAGGGCTCCTGGGCTACGAGCAGTACTTC	CASSLGLLGYEQYF
TRBV2	many	NA	TRBJ2-6	TGTGCCAGCAGTGCTAGGGGTGACTCTGGGGCCAACGTCCTGACTTTC	CASSARGDSGANVLTF
TRBV18	many	TRBD1	TRBJ2-3	TGTGCCAGCTCACCGAGGACAGGGCCAGATACGCAGTATTTT	CASSPRTGPDTQYF
TRBV28	many	TRBD1	TRBJ1-5	TGTGCCAGCAGCTGGGGACAGTATAGCAATCAGCCCCAGCATTTT	CASSWGQYSNQPQHF
TRBV7-2	many	TRBD2	TRBJ2-7	TGTGCCAGCAGCTTCGGGACTAGCGGGGCCTACGAGCAGTACTTC	CASSFGTSGAYEQYF
TRBV28	many	NA	TRBJ1-5	TGTGCCACCTCGGAAGAACAGCCCCAGCATTTT	CATSEEQPQHF
TRBV6-1	many	NA	TRBJ1-5	TGTGCCAGCAATGCAGGCAATCAGCCCCAGCATTTT	CASNAGNQPQHF
TRBV28	many	TRBD2	TRBJ2-2	TGTGCCAGCAGTCCTAGCGGGATTAACACCGGGGAGCTGTTTTTT	CASSPSGINTGELFF
TRBV6-8	NA	NA	TRBJ1-2	TGTGCCAGCAGTTACTCTTCAGGCTACACCTTC	CASSYSSGYTF
TRBV20-1	many	NA	TRBJ1-5	TGCAGTGCGGCATCCCGGGCCCTCCCTGGGGCCCAGCATTTT	CSAASRALPGAQHF
TRBV2	NA	NA	TRBJ1-5	TGTGCCAGCACCCCCTCAGGAGGGGGCAATCAGCCCCAGCATTTT	CASTPSGGGNQPQHF
TRBV7-2	many	TRBD2	TRBJ2-3	TGTGCCAGCAGCTCCTATACTAGCGGCACAGATACGCAGTATTTT	CASSSYTSGTDTQYF
TRBV4-1	many	NA	TRBJ2-7	TGCGCCAGCAGCCAAGACAATACGGTAAACGAGCAGTACTTC	CASSQDNTVNEQYF
TRBV18	many	NA	TRBJ1-3	TGTGCCAGCTCACTTCCTGGGAGCTCTGGAAACACCATATATTTT	CASSLPGSSGNTIYF
TRBV15	many	NA	TRBJ2-1	TGTGCCACCAGCAAGTCCTTTGCTAGCTCCTACAATGAGCAGTTCTTC	CATSKSFASSYNEQFF
TRBV13	once	TRBD2	TRBJ2-1	TGTGCCAGCAGCTGGACTAGCGGGATCGATGAGCAGTTCTTC	CASSWTSGIDEQFF
TRBV4-1	many	TRBD1	TRBJ1-2	TGTGCCAGCAGCCTACGAGGACAGGGGGGCGATGGCTACACCTTC	CASSLRGQGGDGYTF
TRBV7-2	many	TRBD1	TRBJ1-2	TGTGCCAGCAGCTTGTACGGGACAGGGCGGGATGGCTACACCTTC	CASSLYGTGRDGYTF
TRBV5-1	many	NA	TRBJ2-1	TGCGCCAGCAGCTTGTCCCTAAATGAGCAGTTCTTC	CASSLSLNEQFF
TRBV12-3/TRBV12-4	NA	TRBD1	TRBJ1-5	TGTGCCAGCAGTGGCGCAGGGGGCCCTCAGCCCCAGCATTTT	CASSGAGGPQPQHF
TRBV5-1	many	TRBD1	TRBJ2-1	TGCGCCAGCAGCCCGGGGACAGGGAAATACAATGAGCAGTTCTTC	CASSPGTGKYNEQFF
TRBV2	NA	TRBD2	TRBJ2-1	TGTGCCAGCAGTGGGGGGGGGAATGAGCAGTTCTTC	CASSGGGNEQFF
TRBV13	NA	NA	TRBJ1-4	TGTGCCAGCAGCCAAGATCTGAGGGGGGAAAAACTGTTTTTT	CASSQDLRGEKLFF
TRBV6-1	many	TRBD2	TRBJ2-1	TGTGCCAGCAGTGAATTGGGTAGCGGGAGAATCTACAATGAGCAGTTCTTC	CASSELGSGRIYNEQFF
TRBV28	many	NA	TRBJ2-7	TGTGCCAGCAGTCCCCTGACCGGAGCCTACGAGCAGTACTTC	CASSPLTGAYEQYF
TRBV5-1	NA	NA	TRBJ2-7	TGCGCCAGCAGTCGTACGCTGGGGAACGAGCAGTACTTC	CASSRTLGNEQYF
TRBV12-5	few	NA	TRBJ2-1	TGTGCTAGTGGTTTGGTAAGGAATGAGCAGTTCTTC	CASGLVRNEQFF
TRBV28	many	NA	TRBJ2-7	TGTGCCAGCAGCTTAAGGACGGATTGGAACTACGAGCAGTACTTC	CASSLRTDWNYEQYF
TRBV6-6	many	TRBD1	TRBJ1-1	TGTGCCAGCAGTCGCGGACAGGGGTACACTGAAGCTTTCTTT	CASSRGQGYTEAFF
TRBV6-6	many	TRBD2	TRBJ2-1	TGTGCCAGCAGTTACCCTGAGACTAGCGGGAGTAAGGGCAATGAGCAGTTCTTC	CASSYPETSGSKGNEQFF
TRBV29-1	many	NA	TRBJ2-1	TGCGCGAGGGGGGGGGCTTACAATGAGCAGTTCTTC	CARGGAYNEQFF
TRBV2	many	TRBD2	TRBJ2-1	TGTGCCAGCAGCACTGGACTAGCGGGAGTCAATGAGCAGTTCTTC	CASSTGLAGVNEQFF
TRBV7-2	many	TRBD2	TRBJ2-7	TGTGCCAGCAGCTCGGGGACTAGCGGGACCTACTACGAGCAGTACTTC	CASSSGTSGTYYEQYF
TRBV28	many	NA	TRBJ1-4	TGTGCCAGCAGTTTATTTGGCGGACTTAATGAAAAACTGTTTTTT	CASSLFGGLNEKLFF
TRBV7-2	many	NA	TRBJ2-3	TGTGCCAGCAGCTCCTTGAGTCCCCCAGATACGCAGTATTTT	CASSSLSPPDTQYF
TRBV10-3	few	TRBD1	TRBJ2-3	TGTGCCACCAAAGGGACAGCCGGCGGTACGCAGTATTTT	CATKGTAGGTQYF
TRBV28	many	NA	TRBJ2-6	TGTGCCAGCAGGGGTCGTTTGGGGGTCGGGGCCAACGTCCTGACTTTC	CASRGRLGVGANVLTF
TRBV29-1	many	NA	TRBJ2-4	TGCAGCGTTCGGACCTCCGTGGCCAAAAACATTCAGTACTTC	CSVRTSVAKNIQYF
TRBV20-1	many	TRBD1	TRBJ2-5	TGCAGTGCTAGAGGGACAGGGGCACAAGAGACCCAGTACTTC	CSARGTGAQETQYF
TRBV4-3	many	TRBD2	TRBJ2-2	TGCGCCAGCAGCCAAGATCTGGTAGCGGGAGTATCCACCGGGGAGCTGTTTTTT	CASSQDLVAGVSTGELFF
TRBV29-1	many	NA	TRBJ2-1	TGCAGTGCTCAGGGGCAGACCTACAATGAGCAGTTCTTC	CSAQGQTYNEQFF
TRBV7-2	many	TRBD2	TRBJ2-2	TGTGCCAGCAGCTTGGGACTAGCGGGAAACACCGGGGAGCTGTTTTTT	CASSLGLAGNTGELFF
TRBV28	many	NA	TRBJ2-2	TGTGCCAGCAGTTTGGGGGTCACCGGGGAGCTGTTTTTT	CASSLGVTGELFF